This T cell receptor beta chain was recovered during a study of CD8+CD57+ T cells in acquired aplastic anemia. The authors sequenced patients whose flow cytometry had shown CD8+CD57+ cell expansion. Blood samples were obtained from patients who had received no prior therapy. Ten or more counts support this clonotype. Genomic DNA templated the TCR beta VDJ and CDR3 profiling. TCRdb ran MiXCR on the reads and lists one entry per CDR3 protein. The sample gives approximately 190,000 distinct CDR3 sequences, more than 45% of which show up once; 9.7% is in the top ten. The sequenced sample consisted of sorted CD4+, CD8+, or CD8+CD57+ T cells (not recorded which) from PBMCs. This TCR came from a human donor with aplastic anemia.

CDR3 loop: CATQEVASNTEAFF. The CDR3 coding sequence is TGCGCCACCCAAGAGGTCGCAAGTAACACTGAAGCTTTCTTT. This chain uses TRBV5-1 with TRBJ1-1; D is unclear. The CDR3 extends over 14 amino acids. The germline gives CDR1 SGHRS, CDR2 YFSETQ. The V and J ends lost 9 bases and 2 bases respectively, with 17 bases between them.